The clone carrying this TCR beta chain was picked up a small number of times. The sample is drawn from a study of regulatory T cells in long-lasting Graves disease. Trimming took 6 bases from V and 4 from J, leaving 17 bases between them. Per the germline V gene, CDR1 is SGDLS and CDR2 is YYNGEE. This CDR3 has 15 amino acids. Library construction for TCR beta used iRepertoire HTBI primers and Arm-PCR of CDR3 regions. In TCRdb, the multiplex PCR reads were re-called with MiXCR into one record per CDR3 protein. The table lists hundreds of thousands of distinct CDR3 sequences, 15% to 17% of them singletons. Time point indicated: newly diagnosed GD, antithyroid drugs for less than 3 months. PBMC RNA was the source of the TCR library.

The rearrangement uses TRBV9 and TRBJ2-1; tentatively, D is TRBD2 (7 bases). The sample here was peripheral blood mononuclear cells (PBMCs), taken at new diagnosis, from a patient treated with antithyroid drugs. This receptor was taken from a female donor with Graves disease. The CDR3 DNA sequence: TGTGCCAGCACCCGCGGGGGACAACCTTACAATGAGCAGTTCTTC. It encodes CASTRGGQPYNEQFF.